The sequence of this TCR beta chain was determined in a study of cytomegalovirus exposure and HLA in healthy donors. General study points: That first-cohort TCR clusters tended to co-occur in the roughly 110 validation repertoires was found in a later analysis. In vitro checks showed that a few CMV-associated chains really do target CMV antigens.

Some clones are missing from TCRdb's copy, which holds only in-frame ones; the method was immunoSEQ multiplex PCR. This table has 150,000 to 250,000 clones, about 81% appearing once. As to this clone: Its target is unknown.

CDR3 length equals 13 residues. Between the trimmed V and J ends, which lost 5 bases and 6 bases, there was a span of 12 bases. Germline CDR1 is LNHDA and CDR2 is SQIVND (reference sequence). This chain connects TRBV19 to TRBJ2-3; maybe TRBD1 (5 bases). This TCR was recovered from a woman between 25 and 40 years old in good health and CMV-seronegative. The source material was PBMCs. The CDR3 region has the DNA TGTGCCAGTAGTGTCAGGGCTGGTGATACGCAGTATTTT. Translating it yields CASSVRAGDTQYF.